The T cell receptor (beta chain) described here comes from a study of cytomegalovirus exposure and HLA in healthy donors listed by TCRdb under 2017. General notes on the study: An earlier analysis of under 600 of the donors reported about 250 Gb of sequence data and 100 million to 130 million unique TCR beta sequences from 150 million to 200 million T cells. Donor age, sex, ethnicity and CMV serostatus were compiled alongside the repertoire data. The genetic ancestry cluster associated with self-reported Caucasian donors included around four fifths of the 398 genotyped donors. An early release that covered approximately 600 HLA-typed donors contained 300 to 350 gigabases of sequencing data and 65 million to 100 million unique TCR sequences. A later genetic analysis took genome-wide SNP genotypes for about 55% of the roughly 670 donors and used that subset as a discovery cohort. To predict cytomegalovirus infection status, the study brought together high-throughput TCR immunosequencing, statistical association of individual TCRs with disease status, and machine learning. In a later analysis, previously published TCR beta repertoires from roughly 710 donors were re-analyzed and high-resolution HLA genotyping was added so that TCR occurrence patterns could be studied. Typing coverage differed by locus: A, B, C, DRB1 and DQB1 were typed in about 620-630 donors, DQA1 in approximately 520, DPA1 in 606, and DPB1 in around 490. In an earlier analysis of 550 to 700 of the donors, high-throughput TCR beta sequencing was used to judge whether each TCR beta V gene segment behaved as functional or pseudogenic. Along with the roughly 670-subject first cohort, a separate validation cohort of some 130 different subjects was used. Among a few hundred genotyped donors of the cohort, an average of around 240,000 unique TCR beta nucleotide sequences were sequenced per donor, roughly 20% of them non-productive. Using immunosequencing, the study profiled T cell repertoires from 640 or so subjects and related those repertoires to cytomegalovirus serostatus. In the later analysis, no new phenotypic data were used to find candidate immune exposures; instead, reliance was placed on TCR beta sequences and their occurrence across donors. Class I and class II HLA loci were covered by the typing at four-digit resolution. Because of strong linkage in the cohort, five DR-DQ haplotypes were treated as single units for association and clustering. Every repertoire in the discovery cohort had been generated on one and the same sequencing platform. The study aimed to test whether signatures of past pathogen exposure could be identified by cataloging public T cell receptors.

The cohort comprised around 690 healthy bone marrow donors. At the time of sampling, every cohort member was nominally healthy, though immune exposures that went unrecorded were likely present. The donor was CMV seropositive and was included in the group of 250 to 350 seropositive cohort members. A peripheral blood sample was collected from each donor, and TCR beta sequencing was performed on peripheral blood mononuclear cells. Genomic DNA was extracted from the blood cell samples with the Qiagen DNeasy Blood Extraction Kit. General conclusions and limits of the study: This cohort had only TCR beta chains sequenced, and the lack of alpha or paired-chain data limited which features could be detected. According to a later analysis, TCR association rates differed among HLA loci, with DRB1 alleles showing the most associated TCRs and HLA-C alleles showing the fewest. In a later analysis, some 18,000 TCR beta sequences were associated with specific HLA alleles at a false discovery rate of 0.05. A further reported finding was that TCR beta sequences accurately predicted the HLA-A and HLA-B alleles for most subjects in the first cohort. Most TCR sequences were observed very rarely across donors, whereas some public TCRs were present in many individuals. In a later analysis, HLA-associated TCR beta chains showed more clonal expansion and lower generation probabilities than non-associated chains that were equally common. Because counts were too low, roughly 18 rarely observed V segments, including chromosome 9 orphons, were left out of the earlier analysis of over 550 of the donors. Linkage disequilibrium might explain the correlated functional status among segregating V segments, but an unknown experimental factor could not be excluded. When HLA alleles, especially DR and DQ, strongly co-occurred, attributing TCR associations to individual alleles was difficult. An association between a missense DCLRE1C variant and V-gene and J-gene trimming of TCR beta chains was found in a later genetic analysis and replicated in an independent cohort. According to a later analysis, most CMV-associated TCR beta chains appeared to be HLA-restricted, and the HLA associations seemed to be driven largely by CMV exposure. Because HLA typing was missing for some donors at each locus, association tests included only the typed subset. A few of the identified cytomegalovirus-associated TCR beta chains were confirmed in vitro to be specific for cytomegalovirus antigens. Some IMGT-functional V segments, including TRBV6-2 and TRBV6-3, could not be distinguished by the 87-base-pair reads and were therefore excluded. Several of the top co-occurrence clusters appeared to be linked to parvovirus B19, influenza, CMV and Epstein-Barr virus, according to a later analysis. The only immune exposure information available for the cohort was CMV serostatus. In a later genetic analysis, fewer N-insertions in productive TCRs were reported among donors in an Asian-associated ancestry cluster than the 666-donor mean. A total of 150 to 200 TCR beta chains were listed by the study as associated with cytomegalovirus. According to the authors, the approach could potentially be generalized to other disease states and immunological phenotypes. Sequencing depth was assumed to be roughly uniform across donors in the presence/absence analyses, though that assumption may not hold. Broadly in line with IMGT annotations, most TCR beta V segments showed up in productive rearrangements about 87% or about 30% of the time in an earlier analysis of roughly 590 of the donors. The sequencing pipeline was judged likely to have produced a cluster of highly shared sequence variants as a technical artifact. In both the original and validation cohorts, the classifier was reported to diagnose cytomegalovirus status with high specificity and sensitivity.

CDR1 and CDR2, looked up from the germline V gene (reference sequence), are SGHKS and YYEKEE. V is pruned by 3 bases and J by 4 bases, leaving 11 bases of the junction without a gene match. The CDR3 has 16 amino acids, counting the end cysteine and phenylalanine. Just the 48-base CDR3 DNA is kept, in frame starting at base 1. A note on this clone: This clone's antigen is unknown. No base quality values were provided; no much bigger clone lies one nucleotide off.

Libraries were made using the immunoSEQ multiplex PCR assay. For the multiplex PCR, a mixture combining 60 forward primers for TCR Vbeta segments and 13 reverse primers for TCR Jbeta segments was used. A multiplex PCR assay on genomic DNA amplified the CDR3 region of rearranged TCR beta genes. The amplified TCR beta libraries were sequenced on the Illumina HiSeq System as 87-base-pair reads. On the authors' methods: Across the 666 repertoires, a later analysis counted approximately 75 million unique TCR beta chains, around 11 million of which were shared by at least two donors. To remove PCR and sequencing errors, raw reads were error-corrected and collapsed into unique sequences using a nearest-neighbor algorithm that merged closely related sequences. Alignment of CDR3 sequences to IMGT reference sequences was used to assign V, D and J gene segments. For a sequence to be retained, a match of at least six nucleotides was required to both a V gene segment and a J gene segment. Rearrangements were classified as productive when the CDR3 lacked stop codons and remained in frame with V and J, and all other rearrangements were classified as non-productive. CDR3 was defined by IMGT convention, running from the second conserved V-encoded cysteine to the conserved J-encoded phenylalanine. The earlier analysis of 587 of the donors excluded any sequence lacking an unambiguous match to a single V gene segment. An earlier analysis of just under 600 of the donors called V segments functional above 56.7% productive rearrangements and segregating when the between-donor standard deviation exceeded 5%. A statistical classification framework was developed to diagnose cytomegalovirus status using the catalog of TCR beta chain sequences. A later analysis assigned V and J genes by comparing TCR nucleotide sequences with IMGT/GENE-DB human TR gene sequences. In a later analysis, CDR3 sequences and most-parsimonious VDJ recombination scenarios were assigned using the TCRdist pipeline. A later analysis defined each TCR beta chain by its CDR3 amino acid sequence plus V-gene family, and excluded reads lacking a unique V-gene family. As a way to deal with suspected cross-contamination and a sequencing artifact, a later analysis dropped over 550 nucleotide sequences that were highly shared and had low generation probability. For each public chain, a later analysis derived a clonal expansion index from normalized ranks of inferred template counts within each repertoire. Generation probabilities in a later analysis came from a VDJ recombination model fitted to out-of-frame rearrangements, and those results were checked against IGoR. A later analysis scored TCR-TCR, TCR-HLA and TCR-CMV co-occurrence with hypergeometric tests, applying a repertoire-size bias correction to TCR pairs. To estimate false discovery rates, a later analysis permuted the HLA or CMV assignments 20 times. In a later analysis, co-occurring TCRs were grouped with DBSCAN, and TCRdist sequence similarity was added when clustering was performed within HLA-allele-positive subsets. For co-occurrence clustering, repertoires with fewer than 30,000 or more than 120,000 public chains were excluded, along with a handful of repertoires with anomalous nucleotide sharing. Sourced from immuneACCESS, this table was stored by TCRdb with only in-frame sequences that have V and J called. A share of the clones is absent; for the studies checked, an unresolved V gene accounts for under half, and the remainder has no known explanation. From that table come the V and J calls and clone size; the DNA was used to work out D and trimming. Counted in this sample were 55,000 to 70,000 clones; roughly 80% of them appeared once. The top ten constitute approximately 5.4% of the sample.

The V and J segments used are TRBV5-5 and TRBJ2-7, with 9 middle bases fitting TRBD1. The specimen sequenced was PBMCs. This receptor was identified in a male donor in good health and CMV-seropositive. The CDR3 protein sequence reads: CASSSKGGTGRYEQYF. The nucleotides are TGTGCCAGCAGCTCCAAGGGGGGGACAGGGAGATACGAGCAGTACTTC.